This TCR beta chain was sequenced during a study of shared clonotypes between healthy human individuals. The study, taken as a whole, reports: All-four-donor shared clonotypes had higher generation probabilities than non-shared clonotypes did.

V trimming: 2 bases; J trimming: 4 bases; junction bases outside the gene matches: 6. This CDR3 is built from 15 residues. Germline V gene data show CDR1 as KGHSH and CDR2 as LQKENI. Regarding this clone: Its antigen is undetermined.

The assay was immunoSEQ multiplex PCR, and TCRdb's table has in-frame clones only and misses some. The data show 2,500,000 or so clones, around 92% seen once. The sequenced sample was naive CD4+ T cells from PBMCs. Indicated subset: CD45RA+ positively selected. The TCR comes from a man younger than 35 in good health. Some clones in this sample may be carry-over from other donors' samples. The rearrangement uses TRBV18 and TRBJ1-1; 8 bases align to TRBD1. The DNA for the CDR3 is TGTGCCAGCTCACCATCGGACAGGGCGGTCACTGAAGCTTTCTTT. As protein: CASSPSDRAVTEAFF.